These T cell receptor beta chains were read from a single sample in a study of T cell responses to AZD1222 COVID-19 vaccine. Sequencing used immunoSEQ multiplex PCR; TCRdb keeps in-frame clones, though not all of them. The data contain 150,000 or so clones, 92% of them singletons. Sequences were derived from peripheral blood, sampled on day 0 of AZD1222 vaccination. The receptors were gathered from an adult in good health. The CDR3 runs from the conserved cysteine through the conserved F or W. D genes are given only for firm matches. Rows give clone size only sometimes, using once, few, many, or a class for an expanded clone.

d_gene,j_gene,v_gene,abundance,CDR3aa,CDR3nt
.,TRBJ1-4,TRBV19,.,CASRVRGFGEKLFF,TGTGCCAGTAGGGTGAGGGGCTTCGGGGAAAAACTGTTTTTT
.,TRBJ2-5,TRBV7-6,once,CASSLGRQETQYF,TGTGCCAGCAGCTTAGGTAGACAAGAGACCCAGTACTTC
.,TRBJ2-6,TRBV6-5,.,CASNWSSGANVLTF,TGTGCCAGCAATTGGAGCTCTGGGGCCAACGTCCTGACTTTC
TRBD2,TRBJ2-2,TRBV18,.,CASSPPSTGGPSGTGELFF,TGTGCCAGCTCACCACCGTCCACGGGAGGGCCTTCCGGAACCGGGGAGCTGTTTTTT
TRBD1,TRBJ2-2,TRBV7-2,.,CASSFDRDYTGELFF,TGTGCCAGCAGCTTCGACAGGGATTACACCGGGGAGCTGTTTTTT
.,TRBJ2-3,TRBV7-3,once,CASSPGTSTDTQYF,TGTGCCAGCAGCCCCGGGACTAGCACAGATACGCAGTATTTT
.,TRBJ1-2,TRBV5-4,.,CASSLGGRGYGYTF,TGTGCCAGCAGCTTAGGAGGGAGGGGCTATGGCTACACCTTC
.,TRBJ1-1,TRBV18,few,CASSGVPPEAFF,TGTGCCAGCTCTGGGGTTCCCCCTGAAGCTTTCTTT
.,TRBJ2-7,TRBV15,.,CATSRGSEGAGKSYEQYF,TGTGCCACCAGCAGAGGAAGTGAAGGGGCAGGGAAATCCTACGAGCAGTACTTC
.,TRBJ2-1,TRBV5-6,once,CASKVMGGAASYNEQFF,TGTGCCAGCAAAGTAATGGGGGGAGCAGCCTCCTACAATGAGCAGTTCTTC
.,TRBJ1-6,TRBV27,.,CATRSGSSYNSPLHF,TGTGCCACCCGGTCAGGGAGCTCCTATAATTCACCCCTCCACTTT
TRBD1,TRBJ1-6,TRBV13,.,CASSLRTGVDNSPLHF,TGTGCCAGCAGCTTAAGGACAGGGGTTGATAATTCACCCCTCCACTTT
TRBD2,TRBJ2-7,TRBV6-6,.,CASLLAGAGEQYF,TGTGCCAGCCTTCTAGCGGGGGCGGGCGAGCAGTACTTC
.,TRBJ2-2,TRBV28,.,CASILSGDLVTGELFF,TGTGCCAGCATTCTAAGTGGGGACCTGGTTACCGGGGAGCTGTTTTTT
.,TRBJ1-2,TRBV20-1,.,CSARRGYGYTF,TGCAGTGCTAGAAGGGGCTATGGCTACACCTTC
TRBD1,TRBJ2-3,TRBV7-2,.,CASSWGQGRADTQYF,TGTGCCAGCAGCTGGGGACAGGGCCGGGCAGATACGCAGTATTTT
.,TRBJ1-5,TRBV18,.,CASSSGRYQPQHF,TGTGCCAGCTCCTCAGGACGTTATCAGCCCCAGCATTTT
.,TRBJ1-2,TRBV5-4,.,CASGGVPRSYGYTF,TGTGCCAGCGGGGGGGTCCCAAGAAGCTATGGCTACACCTTC
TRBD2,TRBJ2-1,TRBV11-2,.,CASSSTRGIAGGPGEFF,TGTGCCAGCAGCTCTACGAGGGGAATAGCGGGAGGGCCCGGGGAGTTCTTC
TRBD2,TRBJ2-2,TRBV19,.,CASTIAGAAGELFF,TGTGCCAGTACTATAGCGGGAGCGGCCGGGGAGCTGTTTTTT
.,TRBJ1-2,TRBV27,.,CASSSSLGDGSYGYTF,TGTGCCAGCAGTTCCTCCCTGGGGGACGGCAGCTATGGCTACACCTTC
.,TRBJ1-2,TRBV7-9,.,CASRPGGGQTNYGYTF,TGTGCCAGCCGTCCGGGCGGCGGTCAAACTAACTATGGCTACACCTTC
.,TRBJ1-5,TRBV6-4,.,CASSERGGGQPQHF,TGTGCCAGCAGTGAGAGAGGAGGGGGTCAGCCCCAGCATTTT
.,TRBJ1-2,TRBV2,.,CASSPRSWEARGTF,TGTGCCAGCAGTCCCCGGTCGTGGGAGGCGAGGGGTACCTTC
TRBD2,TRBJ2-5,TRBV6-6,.,CASSLPGLAEGAQETQYF,TGTGCCAGCAGTCTCCCGGGACTAGCAGAGGGGGCCCAAGAGACCCAGTACTTC
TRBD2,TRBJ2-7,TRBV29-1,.,CSVASGTRAYEQYF,TGCAGCGTTGCGTCCGGGACTAGAGCCTACGAGCAGTACTTC
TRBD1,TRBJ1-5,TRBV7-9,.,CASSPGTGGQPQHF,TGTGCCAGCAGCCCAGGGACAGGGGGGCAGCCCCAGCATTTT
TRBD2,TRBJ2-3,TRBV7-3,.,CASSLGPGLAATDTQYF,TGTGCCAGCAGCTTAGGGCCGGGACTAGCGGCTACAGATACGCAGTATTTT
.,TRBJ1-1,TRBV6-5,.,CASRPRLMNTEAFF,TGTGCCAGCAGACCACGGCTCATGAACACTGAAGCTTTCTTT
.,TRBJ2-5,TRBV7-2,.,CASSRGVGETQYF,TGTGCCAGCAGTAGGGGGGTTGGAGAGACCCAGTACTTC
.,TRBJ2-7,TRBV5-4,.,CASSLSAGSSYEQYF,TGTGCCAGCAGCTTGAGTGCAGGGAGCTCCTACGAGCAGTACTTC
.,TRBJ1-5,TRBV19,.,CASNAGTADLYSNQPQHF,TGTGCCAGTAACGCCGGGACGGCGGATCTTTATAGCAATCAGCCCCAGCATTTT
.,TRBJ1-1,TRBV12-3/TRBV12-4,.,CASSRGPEAFF,TGTGCCAGCAGCCGGGGACCGGAAGCTTTCTTT
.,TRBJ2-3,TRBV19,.,CASSTSRGTTDTQYF,TGTGCCAGTAGTACTTCGCGAGGGACCACAGATACGCAGTATTTT
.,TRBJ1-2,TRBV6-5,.,CASRGPIGYTF,TGTGCCAGCAGAGGCCCGATAGGCTACACCTTC
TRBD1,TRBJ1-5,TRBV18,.,CASSSGGPVSNQPQHF,TGTGCCAGCTCGTCAGGGGGCCCGGTAAGCAATCAGCCCCAGCATTTT
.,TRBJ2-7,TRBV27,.,CASRPLFDSGVYEQYF,TGTGCCAGCCGCCCCCTCTTCGATTCGGGAGTCTACGAGCAGTACTTC
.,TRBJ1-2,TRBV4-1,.,CASSQDGGLNYGYTF,TGCGCCAGCAGCCAAGACGGCGGATTAAACTATGGCTACACCTTC
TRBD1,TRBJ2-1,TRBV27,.,CASSSGEDRALNEQFF,TGTGCCAGCAGTTCCGGGGAGGACAGGGCCCTGAATGAGCAGTTCTTC
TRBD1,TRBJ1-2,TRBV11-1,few,CASSLGPTGYTF,TGTGCCAGCAGCCTAGGACCGACAGGGTACACCTTC
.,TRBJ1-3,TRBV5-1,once,CASSLDNSGNTIYF,TGCGCCAGCAGCCTGGACAACTCTGGAAACACCATATATTTT
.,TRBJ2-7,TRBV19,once,CASTIRGAGSYEQYF,TGTGCCAGTACCATTCGGGGGGCCGGCTCCTACGAGCAGTACTTC
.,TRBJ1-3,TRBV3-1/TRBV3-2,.,CASSRMYPGTDFYGVLKNTIYF,TGTGCCAGCAGCCGCATGTACCCCGGGACGGATTTTTATGGGGTGCTCAAAAACACCATATATTTT
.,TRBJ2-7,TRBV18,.,CASSPREGSSYEQYF,TGTGCCAGCTCACCAAGAGAGGGAAGCTCCTACGAGCAGTACTTC
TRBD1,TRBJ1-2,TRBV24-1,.,CATSDSPGTGGRYYGYTF,TGTGCCACCAGTGATTCTCCCGGGACAGGGGGGAGATACTATGGCTACACCTTC
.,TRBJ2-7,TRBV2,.,CASSDSGTVSSYEQYF,TGTGCCAGCAGTGATAGCGGAACCGTTAGCTCCTACGAGCAGTACTTC
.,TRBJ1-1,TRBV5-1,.,CASSLEAGANTEAFF,TGCGCCAGCAGCTTGGAAGCAGGGGCGAACACTGAAGCTTTCTTT
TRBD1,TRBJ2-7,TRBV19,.,CASSYRDRYYEQYF,TGTGCCAGTAGTTACCGGGACAGATACTACGAGCAGTACTTC
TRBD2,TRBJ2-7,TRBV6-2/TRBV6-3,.,CASSLLAGDSYEQYF,TGTGCCAGCAGCCTATTAGCGGGGGACTCCTACGAGCAGTACTTC
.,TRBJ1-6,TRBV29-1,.,CSVEVRMGSPLHF,TGCAGCGTTGAAGTGCGAATGGGTTCACCCCTCCACTTT
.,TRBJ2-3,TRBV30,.,CAWNPGADTQYF,TGTGCCTGGAATCCAGGAGCAGATACGCAGTATTTT
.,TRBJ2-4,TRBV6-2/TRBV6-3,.,CASSYSGSKNIQYF,TGTGCCAGCAGTTACTCCGGCTCCAAAAACATTCAGTACTTC
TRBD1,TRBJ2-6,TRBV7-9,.,CASSTHPGQGRGSGANVLTF,TGTGCCAGCAGCACCCATCCGGGACAGGGAAGGGGCTCTGGGGCCAACGTCCTGACTTTC
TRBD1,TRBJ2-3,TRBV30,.,CAWSVGDREGDTQYF,TGTGCCTGGAGTGTGGGGGACAGGGAAGGAGATACGCAGTATTTT
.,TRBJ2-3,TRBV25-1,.,CASSPQVWGTDTQYF,TGTGCCAGCAGTCCCCAAGTATGGGGTACAGATACGCAGTATTTT
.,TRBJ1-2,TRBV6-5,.,CASSPGVLANYGYTF,TGTGCCAGCAGCCCGGGAGTTCTGGCTAACTATGGCTACACCTTC
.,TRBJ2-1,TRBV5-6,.,CASSLVGRGNNEQFF,TGTGCCAGCAGCTTGGTGGGTAGGGGGAATAATGAGCAGTTCTTC
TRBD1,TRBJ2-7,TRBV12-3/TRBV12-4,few,CASSLGQGLQQYF,TGTGCCAGCAGCTTGGGACAGGGTCTGCAGCAGTACTTC
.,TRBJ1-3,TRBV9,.,CASSVDGNSGNTIYF,TGTGCCAGCAGCGTAGACGGGAACTCTGGAAACACCATATATTTT